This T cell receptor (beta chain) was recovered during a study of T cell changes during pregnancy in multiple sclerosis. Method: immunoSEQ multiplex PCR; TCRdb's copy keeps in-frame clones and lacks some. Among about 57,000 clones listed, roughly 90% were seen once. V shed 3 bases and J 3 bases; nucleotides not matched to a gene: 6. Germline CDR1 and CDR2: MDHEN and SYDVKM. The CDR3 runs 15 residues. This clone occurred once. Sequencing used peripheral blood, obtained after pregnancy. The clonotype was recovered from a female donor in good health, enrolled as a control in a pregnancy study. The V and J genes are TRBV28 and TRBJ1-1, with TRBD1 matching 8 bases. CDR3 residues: CASSFRTGLDTEAFF. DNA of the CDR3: TGTGCCAGCAGTTTTCGGACAGGGCTGGACACTGAAGCTTTCTTT. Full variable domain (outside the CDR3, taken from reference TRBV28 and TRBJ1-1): DVKVTQSSRYLVKRTGEKVFLECVQDMDHENMFWYRQDPGLGLRLIYFSYDVKMKEKGDIPEGYSVSREKKERFSLILESASTNQTSMYLCASSFRTGLDTEAFFGQGTRLTVV.